The next 10 T cell receptor beta chains were all read from a single sample in a study of CD8 T cells in ankylosing spondylitis. Study-wide results and caveats: What seemed typical of ankylosing spondylitis blood was a TCR beta motif built from about eight highly homologous variants.

These receptors' antigens are unknown. TCRdb re-called the 5' RACE reads with MiXCR, one entry per CDR3 protein. The data show 200,000 to 250,000 distinct CDR3 sequences, around 20% seen once. The material sequenced was blood, either unsorted or a sorted T cell fraction (not recorded which). These receptors were obtained from a male donor with ankylosing spondylitis.

The sample holds a few counts of this clonotype. This chain joins TRBV11-2 and TRBJ2-2; 11 nucleotides match TRBD2. CDR1 is SGHAT, CDR2 FQNNGV, per germline. The CDR3 contains 16 residues. The trim removed 5 bases at V and 4 bases at J, leaving 6 bases unmatched. CDR3 DNA: TGTGCCAGCAGCCCACTAGCGGGAGTAGTCACCGGGGAGCTGTTTTTT. It is translated as CASSPLAGVVTGELFF.

V is TRBV6-2 or TRBV6-3 and J is TRBJ1-1; 8 bases agree with TRBD1. This CDR3 is 16 amino acids long. The ends lost 3 bases at V and 4 bases at J; junction bases unmatched: 10. From germline, CDR1 is MNHEY and CDR2 SVGEGT. The DNA of the CDR3 is TGTGCCAGCAGTTATCGGCAGGGGGCGATTAGCACTGAAGCTTTCTTT. Protein: CASSYRQGAISTEAFF.

V gene TRBV7-9 combines with J gene TRBJ2-1; 8 bases align to TRBD2. The junction had 2 bases not matched to a gene; V was cut back by 5 bases and J by 8 bases. Germline assignment: CDR1 SEHNR and CDR2 FQNEAQ (reference sequence). The CDR3 length is 12 residues. The DNA of the CDR3 is TGTGCCAGCAGCCACGGGGGGGATGAGCAGTTCTTC. Protein: CASSHGGDEQFF. The full variable domain, rest sourced from reference TRBV7-9 and TRBJ2-1, is DTGVSQNPRHKITKRGQNVTFRCDPISEHNRLYWYRQTLGQGPEFLTYFQNEAQLEKSRLLSDRFSAERPKGSFSTLEIQRTEQGDSAMYLCASSHGGDEQFFGPGTRLTVL.

The table lists this clonotype with a few counts. V and J are TRBV28 and TRBJ1-6; D ambiguous. This CDR3 region has 14 residues. Germline assignment: CDR1 MDHEN and CDR2 SYDVKM. Trimming removed 1 base from V and 7 bases from J, with 8 bases in between. DNA for the CDR3: TGTGCCAGCAGTTTATTGGATTCCAATTCACCCCTCCACTTT. Protein sequence: CASSLLDSNSPLHF. Together with reference TRBV28 and TRBJ1-6, the CDR3 gives the full variable domain: DVKVTQSSRYLVKRTGEKVFLECVQDMDHENMFWYRQDPGLGLRLIYFSYDVKMKEKGDIPEGYSVSREKKERFSLILESASTNQTSMYLCASSLLDSNSPLHFGNGTRLTVT.

This clonotype has only a few counts. The gene calls are TRBV27 and TRBJ2-1, with TRBD1 as a possible D gene (7 bases). Between the trimmed V and J ends, which lost 3 bases and 3 bases, there was a span of 12 bases. The CDR3 runs 15 residues. The germline CDR1 and CDR2 sequences are MNHEY and SMNVEV (reference sequence). The CDR3 here is CASSLGQGGYNEQFF. The CDR3 bases are TGTGCCAGCAGTTTGGGTCAGGGGGGCTACAATGAGCAGTTCTTC.

V gene TRBV7-8 combines with J gene TRBJ2-2; D is possibly TRBD2 (6 bases). The CDR3 is 15 residues long. CDR1 and CDR2 (germline): SGHVS, FQNEAQ. Trimming shortened V by 1 base and J by 4 bases, and 10 bases separated the two germline ends. The CDR3 is CASSLELAGTGELFF. The CDR3 DNA reads as TGTGCCAGCAGCTTAGAACTAGCTGGCACCGGGGAGCTGTTTTTT.

This rearrangement joins TRBV5-1 to TRBJ1-1, with a weak D call TRBD1 (5 bases). The CDR3 covers 14 residues. Germline CDR1 is SGHRS and CDR2 is YFSETQ. Trimming shortened V by 4 bases and J by 1 base, and 11 bases separated the two germline ends. In DNA, the CDR3 is TGCGCCAGCAGCGAGACAGCCCCGAACACTGAAGCTTTCTTT. As protein: CASSETAPNTEAFF.

This chain uses TRBV10-1 with TRBJ2-1; 9 bases agree with TRBD1. This CDR3 comprises 15 residues. Germline V CDR1 and CDR2: WNHNN, SYGVQD (reference sequence). V lost 3 bases, J lost 7 bases, and 7 bases stayed unmatched. The CDR3 loop is CASSERTGDENEQFF. In DNA, the CDR3 is TGCGCCAGCAGTGAACGGACAGGGGATGAAAATGAGCAGTTCTTC.

J is TRBJ2-7 and V is TRBV6-5, with D possibly being TRBD1 or TRBD2 (5 bases each). The length of the CDR3 is 12 residues. Germline V lookup: CDR1 MNHEY, CDR2 SVGAGI. V dropped 7 bases and J dropped 6 bases, with 13 bases sitting between them. The CDR3 protein is CASNGAGSEQYF. Written as DNA, the CDR3 is TGTGCCAGCAACGGGGCAGGGTCCGAGCAGTACTTC.

This clonotype has at least ten counts. V usage is TRBV7-2 and J usage is TRBJ2-3; 11 bases are shared with TRBD2. Germline V gene sequence: CDR1 SGHTA, CDR2 FQGNSA. The CDR3 length is 16 residues. Trimming at V came to 4 bases and at J to 2 bases, leaving 5 bases not matched to a gene. CDR3 loop: CASSSIAGGTTDTQYF. The DNA of the CDR3 is TGTGCCAGCAGCTCAATAGCGGGAGGGACCACAGATACGCAGTATTTT.